Shown below are 30 T cell receptor beta chains from a single sample sequenced in a study of neoadjuvant anti-PD-1 for oral cavity cancer. Sequencing was performed with immunoSEQ multiplex PCR; in TCRdb, only in-frame clones are kept and a portion is missing. The profile shows 11,000 to 15,000 clones, roughly 70% of them singletons. Time point meaning: after neoadjuvant nivolumab, at surgical resection. Sequences were derived from PBMCs, sampled after nivolumab (anti-PD-1) treatment. All receptors come from a person aged 35-80 years with oral cavity squamous cell carcinoma.

The rearrangement uses TRBV7-8 and TRBJ2-7; D unresolved. V dropped 1 base and J dropped 7 bases, with 8 bases sitting between them. The CDR3 runs to 12 residues. In germline, CDR1 is SGHVS, CDR2 FQNEAQ. CDR3 coding DNA: TGTGCCAGCAGCTTAGACAGTTGGGAGCAGTACTTC. Residues: CASSLDSWEQYF.

The CDR3 loop is CASSIGLAGVTDTQYF. CDR3 coding DNA: TGTGCCAGCAGCATCGGACTAGCGGGAGTCACAGATACGCAGTATTTT. The J gene is TRBJ2-3, the V gene TRBV7-8; TRBD2 matches 13 bases. The CDR3 consists of 16 residues. J lost 2 bases, V lost 5 bases, and 4 bases had no gene match. Germline CDR1 and CDR2: SGHVS and FQNEAQ.

V is TRBV13 and J is TRBJ1-1; TRBD1 is a possible D gene (5 bases). Germline assignment: CDR1 PRHDT and CDR2 FYEKMQ (reference sequence). This CDR3 has 11 amino acids. Trimming removed 5 bases from V and 8 bases from J, with 9 bases in between. The CDR3 loop reads CASSRWGEAFF. The CDR3, as DNA: TGTGCCAGCAGCCGCTGGGGGGAAGCTTTCTTT. The full variable domain, its missing parts supplied by reference TRBV13 and TRBJ1-1, is AAGVIQSPRHLIKEKRETATLKCYPIPRHDTVYWYQQGPGQDPQFLISFYEKMQSDKGSIPDRFSAQQFSDYHSELNMSSLELGDSALYFCASSRWGEAFFGQGTRLTVV.

The chain employs TRBV28 and TRBJ2-3; TRBD1 agrees at 7 bases. CDR1 and CDR2 (germline): MDHEN, SYDVKM. The ends lost 5 bases at V and 2 bases at J; junction bases unmatched: 4. The CDR3 consists of 14 residues. CDR3 DNA sequence: TGTGCCAGCAGTCTGGGACAGCTCACAGATACGCAGTATTTT. Its protein product is CASSLGQLTDTQYF.

The rearrangement links TRBV7-9 to TRBJ1-2; TRBD1 is a possible D gene (6 bases). The CDR3 runs to 15 residues. V was shortened by 1 base and J by 2 bases, with 11 bases between the two germline ends. Germline V gene data show CDR1 as SEHNR and CDR2 as FQNEAQ (reference sequence). The CDR3 loop reads CASSLGTAGNYGYTF. The DNA of the CDR3 is TGTGCCAGCAGCTTAGGGACAGCGGGGAACTATGGCTACACCTTC.

V gene TRBV30 combines with J gene TRBJ2-7; 7 nucleotides line up with TRBD2. The CDR3 is made up of 15 amino acids. The J segment lost 4 bases and the V segment lost 1 base, leaving 10 bases of the junction unmatched. The germline V gene encodes CDR1 GTSNPN and CDR2 SVGIG (reference sequence). In DNA, the CDR3 is TGTGCCTGGAGTGACGAGCGGGGAGGCTGGTACGAGCAGTACTTC. Its protein is CAWSDERGGWYEQYF.

The chain recombines TRBV30 with TRBJ2-7; 8 nucleotides match TRBD2. The CDR3 is made up of 15 amino acids. With V trimmed by 2 bases and J by 6 bases, 12 bases remained unmatched. CDR1 and CDR2 from the germline V gene are GTSNPN and SVGIG (reference sequence). CDR3 residues: CAWSPRAGAPGEQYF. The CDR3, as DNA: TGTGCCTGGAGTCCCAGAGCGGGAGCTCCCGGCGAGCAGTACTTC.

The V and J genes are TRBV11-2 and TRBJ2-1; TRBD2 matches at 7 bases. CDR1 and CDR2 from the germline V gene are SGHAT and FQNNGV. The CDR3 covers 15 residues. V dropped 4 bases and J dropped 4; count of bases not matched to a gene: 7. The CDR3 bases are TGTGCCAGCAGCTGGGGGGGGAGACGATACAATGAGCAGTTCTTC. Protein sequence: CASSWGGRRYNEQFF. Complete variable domain (other parts from reference TRBV11-2 and TRBJ2-1): EAGVAQSPRYKIIEKRQSVAFWCNPISGHATLYWYQQILGQGPKLLIQFQNNGVVDDSQLPKDRFSAERLKGVDSTLKIQPAKLEDSAVYLCASSWGGRRYNEQFFGPGTRLTVL.

Only a few counts were recorded for this clone. The rearrangement uses TRBV4-1 and TRBJ2-1; D unclear. This CDR3 has 14 amino acids. V was shortened by 0 bases and J by 6 bases, with 9 bases between the two germline ends. The V gene's germline CDR1 is MGHRA and CDR2 YSYEKL. Here the CDR3 reads CASSQDIQFNEQFF. CDR3 in DNA: TGCGCCAGCAGCCAAGATATCCAGTTCAATGAGCAGTTCTTC.

V usage is TRBV6-5 and J usage is TRBJ1-6; no clear D gene. V was clipped by 5 bases and J by 7 bases, with 6 bases between them. Germline V gene lookup returns CDR1 MNHEY and CDR2 SVGAGI. The length of the CDR3 is 12 residues. CDR3 DNA: TGTGCCAGCAGTCTACAGAATTCACCCCTCCACTTT. Translating it yields CASSLQNSPLHF.

This rearrangement joins TRBV10-2 to TRBJ2-7, with D hard to call. This CDR3 has 11 residues. CDR1 is WSHSY, CDR2 SAAADI, per germline. V lost 3 bases and J lost 3, with 3 bases in between. The CDR3 protein is CASSEGYEQYF. The CDR3 DNA follows: TGCGCCAGCAGTGAAGGCTACGAGCAGTACTTC.

This clone appeared once. J is TRBJ2-5 and V is TRBV7-3, with 9 positions matching TRBD2. The CDR3 is 15 amino acids. Germline CDR1 is SGHTA and CDR2 is FQGTGA. V shed 4 bases, J shed 4 bases, and the junction held 7 bases outside the gene matches. The CDR3 DNA reads TGTGCCAGCAGCTCGGCGGGAGGGCGGCGAGAGACCCAGTACTTC. Translating gives CASSSAGGRRETQYF.

This clone was counted only a few times. The J gene is TRBJ2-5, the V gene TRBV6-6; D is uncertain. The CDR3 length is 15 residues. The germline gives CDR1 MNHNY, CDR2 SVGAGI (reference sequence). V lost 6 bases and J 5 bases, leaving 19 bases between the germline ends. The CDR3 DNA reads TGTGCCAGCAGCAACCACGCCGGAGTCATGGAGACCCAGTACTTC. Encoded protein: CASSNHAGVMETQYF.

This clone was seen a handful of times. The chain has TRBV20-1 and TRBJ1-1, with no clear D. This CDR3 spans 11 amino acids. Germline values: CDR1 DFQATT, CDR2 SNEGSKA (reference sequence). V lost 3 bases to trimming and J lost 1 base, with 3 bases between them. The CDR3 DNA follows: TGCAGTGCTAGGTGGAACACTGAAGCTTTCTTT. Translating gives CSARWNTEAFF.

This rearrangement joins TRBV2 to TRBJ2-4; 10 positions match TRBD2. V was clipped by 5 bases and J by 1 base; unmatched bases: 8. The CDR3 contains 17 residues. Germline CDR1 is SNHLY and CDR2 is FYNNEI. CDR3 DNA: TGTGCCAGCAGTATAAGACTAGCGGGTATTGCCAAAAACATTCAGTACTTC. It yields the protein CASSIRLAGIAKNIQYF.

V is TRBV28 and J is TRBJ2-7, with 9 positions matching TRBD1. This CDR3 is 12 amino acids long. CDR1 is MDHEN and CDR2 is SYDVKM in the germline V gene. V lost 9 bases to trimming and J lost 3 bases; unmatched junction nucleotides: 3. CDR3 sequence: CASLTGGYEQYF. The CDR3 nucleotides read TGTGCCAGTCTGACAGGGGGCTACGAGCAGTACTTC.

This sequence joins TRBV28 and TRBJ1-4; D is possibly TRBD1 (5 bases). The CDR3 is made up of 16 amino acids. Trimming removed 2 bases from V and 7 bases from J, with 17 bases in between. CDR1 is MDHEN, CDR2 SYDVKM, per germline. CDR3 coding DNA: TGTGCCAGCAGTTTAGGCGTACAAACCGGGGGTGAAAAACTGTTTTTT. Amino acid sequence: CASSLGVQTGGEKLFF.

The V and J genes are TRBV11-1 and TRBJ2-5; D perhaps matches TRBD2 (6 bases). The germline gives CDR1 SGHAT, CDR2 FQDESV (reference sequence). Between the trimmed V and J ends, which lost 2 bases and 3 bases, there was a span of 13 bases. CDR3 size: 15 residues. For the CDR3, the DNA is TGTGCCAGCAGCTTAAGGCCCTCGGGGGAAGAGACCCAGTACTTC. Its protein is CASSLRPSGEETQYF.

The chain employs TRBV7-6 and TRBJ1-4, with D unclear. CDR3 length: 14 amino acids. CDR1 and CDR2 (germline): SGHVS, FNYEAQ. Trimming removed 2 bases from V and 7 bases from J, with 11 bases in between. CDR3 sequence (DNA): TGTGCCAGCAGCTTAACAGTTTCTTTTGAAAAACTGTTTTTT. Translated, it gives CASSLTVSFEKLFF.

DNA of the CDR3: TGTGCCAGCAGCTCCCGTAGCGGGAGGGCCTACAATGAGCAGTTCTTC. Protein sequence: CASSSRSGRAYNEQFF. V usage is TRBV7-3 and J usage is TRBJ2-1, with TRBD2 matching over 11 bases. The germline V gene encodes CDR1 SGHTA and CDR2 FQGTGA. Trimming cost V 4 bases and J 2 bases; bases outside gene matches: 4. This CDR3 comprises 16 residues.

The chain employs TRBV5-6 and TRBJ2-3; D not resolved. The CDR3 totals 14 residues. Germline-derived CDR1 and CDR2 are SGHDT and YYEEEE. V shed 4 bases and J shed 3 bases, with 12 bases lying between them. DNA of the CDR3: TGTGCCAGCAGCCCCGGTACACTAACAGATACGCAGTATTTT. The encoded protein is CASSPGTLTDTQYF.

The gene calls are TRBV5-1 and TRBJ2-3; maybe TRBD1 (6 bases). The CDR3 totals 14 residues. V shed 4 bases and J shed 0 bases, with 9 bases lying between them. The germline CDR1 and CDR2 sequences are SGHRS and YFSETQ. The CDR3 reads CASSIGQSTDTQYF. The CDR3 DNA is TGCGCCAGCAGCATCGGACAGAGCACAGATACGCAGTATTTT.

This chain connects TRBV7-8 to TRBJ2-7, with 7 bases identical to TRBD1. CDR3 length: 14 amino acids. Germline V gives CDR1 SGHVS, CDR2 FQNEAQ. V shed 5 bases and J 3 bases; nucleotides not matched to a gene: 7. CDR3 protein: CASSADRVGYEQYF. The CDR3 DNA is TGTGCCAGCAGCGCCGACAGGGTCGGCTACGAGCAGTACTTC.

This clone has just a few counts. The rearrangement joins TRBV11-2 to TRBJ1-2, with D possibly TRBD1 on 6 matching bases. V gave up 5 bases and J gave up 6 bases, with 22 bases separating them. The CDR3 is 16 residues long. Germline-derived CDR1 and CDR2 are SGHAT and FQNNGV. CDR3: CASSPDYRVYMNGYTF. The DNA of the CDR3 is TGTGCCAGCAGCCCGGACTACAGGGTCTACATGAATGGCTACACCTTC.

The chain has TRBV5-8 and TRBJ2-7; D unresolved. Germline V gene sequence: CDR1 SGHTS, CDR2 YDEGEE. V lost 1 base and J lost 6, with 14 bases in between. CDR3 size: 14 residues. The CDR3 DNA reads as TGTGCCAGCAGCTTGTGGGCCTTCTATGGCGAGCAGTACTTC. Its protein product is CASSLWAFYGEQYF.

The V and J genes are TRBV5-8 and TRBJ1-1, with a possible D match to TRBD1 (5 bases). The CDR3 sequence is 15 residues long. CDR1 and CDR2 (germline): SGHTS, YDEGEE. Trimming left V 0 bases short and J 0 bases short, with 9 bases between. The CDR3 region has the DNA TGTGCCAGCAGCTTGGGATCCAGGGTGAACACTGAAGCTTTCTTT. This translates into CASSLGSRVNTEAFF.

V usage is TRBV11-2 and J usage is TRBJ2-7; possible D gene TRBD1, 5 bases. The V and J ends lost 5 bases and 2 bases respectively, with 13 bases between them. This CDR3 contains 14 residues. Germline CDR1 reads SGHAT; CDR2 reads FQNNGV. CDR3 sequence: CASSENQGPYEQYF. CDR3 nucleotides: TGTGCCAGCAGCGAGAATCAGGGCCCCTACGAGCAGTACTTC.

This clone was recorded a few times. The V gene is TRBV6-5, the J gene TRBJ2-5; 12 bases match TRBD1. Trimming removed 4 bases from V and 4 bases from J; junction bases left unmatched: 4. This CDR3 has 15 amino acids. Germline V gene lookup returns CDR1 MNHEY and CDR2 SVGAGI. CDR3 DNA sequence: TGTGCCAGCAGTTGGGGGACAGGGGGCGGAGAGACCCAGTACTTC. Translation: CASSWGTGGGETQYF.

This clone occurred a few times. J is TRBJ1-5 and V is TRBV19; D ambiguous. Trimming pared 0 bases from V and 7 bases from J, leaving 7 bases between. This CDR3 spans 13 amino acids. CDR1 is LNHDA and CDR2 is SQIVND in the germline V gene (reference sequence). The CDR3 coding sequence is TGTGCCAGTAGTATAGAGGGTAGGCAGCCCCAGCATTTT. Translated, it gives CASSIEGRQPQHF. Looking up the rest from reference TRBV19 and TRBJ1-5 gives the full variable domain: DGGITQSPKYLFRKEGQNVTLSCEQNLNHDAMYWYRQDPGQGLRLIYYSQIVNDFQKGDIAEGYSVSREKKESFPLTVTSAQKNPTAFYLCASSIEGRQPQHFGDGTRLSIL.

The J gene is TRBJ1-1, the V gene TRBV30; D gene uncertain. CDR1 is GTSNPN and CDR2 is SVGIG in the germline V gene (reference sequence). V lost 0 bases and J lost 6, with 14 bases in between. CDR3 length equals 14 residues. This CDR3 reads CAWSVLPSGAEAFF. The CDR3 region has the DNA TGTGCCTGGAGTGTACTACCTTCTGGGGCTGAAGCTTTCTTT.